These T cell receptor beta chains were read from a single sample in a study of cytomegalovirus exposure and HLA in healthy donors. This table comes from immunoSEQ multiplex PCR, and its TCRdb copy is limited to in-frame clones, with some not included. The sample has some 210,000 clones; around 87% are singletons. Specimen: PBMCs. The receptors come from a woman under 30 in good health and CMV-seropositive. Both conserved end residues are part of each CDR3. D genes are given only for firm matches. Some rows mark clone size as missing; the rest say once, few, many or name a class of expanded clone.

j_gene | abundance | v_gene | d_gene | CDR3nt | CDR3aa
TRBJ1-4 | . | TRBV5-1 | . | TGCGCCAGCAGCTTGGCCGAGCCGACAGGAGGAAAACTGTTTTTT | CASSLAEPTGGKLFF
TRBJ2-7 | . | TRBV19 | . | TGTGCCAGTAGTATAAGGGGTGCCCTTGGGGAGCAGTACTTC | CASSIRGALGEQYF
TRBJ1-2 | . | TRBV27 | . | TGTGCCAGCAGTTTATCCCCCAAGGCGGGGGTTGACTATGGCTACACCTTC | CASSLSPKAGVDYGYTF
TRBJ2-7 | . | TRBV19 | . | TGTGCCAGTAGTATAGAGACAGGCTCCTCCTACGAGCAGTACTTC | CASSIETGSSYEQYF
TRBJ2-7 | . | TRBV28 | TRBD1 | TGTGCCAGCAGTTTAGGTCCGGGACAGGATCCATACGAGCAGTACTTC | CASSLGPGQDPYEQYF
TRBJ2-2 | . | TRBV28 | TRBD2 | TGTGCCAGCAGTCTGACTAGCGGGATCGGGGACACCGGGGAGCTGTTTTTT | CASSLTSGIGDTGELFF
TRBJ2-1 | . | TRBV10-3 | . | TGTGCCATCAGTGAGTCGTTAGGGAGAGGTGAGCAGTTCTTC | CAISESLGRGEQFF
TRBJ1-1 | . | TRBV4-1 | . | TGCGCCAGCAGCCGAGGGACGGGGAGGGACACTGAAGCTTTCTTT | CASSRGTGRDTEAFF
TRBJ2-2 | . | TRBV7-6 | TRBD2 | TGTGCCAGCAGCCCTCGGACGGGGAGGGCGTCGACCGGGGAGCTGTTTTTT | CASSPRTGRASTGELFF
TRBJ2-7 | once | TRBV4-1 | . | TGCGCCAGCAGCCAAGATGCCGCAGGGTACGAGCAGTACTTC | CASSQDAAGYEQYF
TRBJ1-1 | . | TRBV9 | TRBD1 | TGTGCCAGCAGCGCTGAAACAGGACAGGTCCCAGCTTTCTTT | CASSAETGQVPAFF
TRBJ2-7 | once | TRBV25-1 | TRBD1 | TGTGCCAGCAGTGAACCCTACAGGGGCGAGCAGTACTTC | CASSEPYRGEQYF
TRBJ2-1 | once | TRBV28 | . | TGTGCCAGCCTAGCCCAAAGCTCCTACAATGAGCAGTTCTTC | CASLAQSSYNEQFF
TRBJ1-5 | . | TRBV2 | . | TGTGCCAGCAGTGTGGTGAGGGCGGCGAGTAGCAATCAGCCCCAGCATTTT | CASSVVRAASSNQPQHF
TRBJ2-1 | . | TRBV19 | . | TGTGCCAGTAGTATAGGGACAAACAATGAGCAGTTCTTC | CASSIGTNNEQFF
TRBJ2-1 | . | TRBV25-1 | . | TGTGCCAGCAGTGAAGACTCGTTCACTGAGCAGTTCTTC | CASSEDSFTEQFF
TRBJ1-3 | . | TRBV27 | . | TGTGCCAGCAGTTTAGCGAGCGCCTTACAAAGCTCTGGAAACACCATATATTTT | CASSLASALQSSGNTIYF
TRBJ2-2 | . | TRBV5-1 | . | TGCGCCAGCAGCTTGGGGTCTAGCTTCGGGGAGCTGTTTTTT | CASSLGSSFGELFF
TRBJ2-2 | . | TRBV15 | . | TGTGCCACCAGCAGAGGACAGGTTTTGAACACCGGGGAGCTGTTTTTT | CATSRGQVLNTGELFF
TRBJ1-1 | . | TRBV27 | TRBD1 | TGTGCCAGCAGTTTGGCAGGGACAGGGGGAACTGAAGCTTTCTTT | CASSLAGTGGTEAFF
TRBJ2-7 | . | TRBV4-1 | . | TGCGCCAGCAGCCAAGGAGGCTACGAGCAGTACTTC | CASSQGGYEQYF
TRBJ1-5 | . | TRBV6-4 | TRBD1 | TGTGCCAGCAGTGACGGGACAGGGTATCAGCCCCAGCATTTT | CASSDGTGYQPQHF
TRBJ1-1 | . | TRBV5-5 | TRBD1 | TGTGCCAGCAGCCCCCGTTTTAAGACAGGGGGACACACTGAAGCTTTCTTT | CASSPRFKTGGHTEAFF
TRBJ2-1 | . | TRBV30 | . | TGTGCCTGGGCAGACTTGCTTCAGGGAGGCAATGAGCAGTTCTTC | CAWADLLQGGNEQFF
TRBJ1-2 | . | TRBV27 | TRBD1 | TGTGCCAGCAGTTTTAATCCGGGACAGGAGGGCTACACCTTC | CASSFNPGQEGYTF
TRBJ1-4 | . | TRBV9 | . | TGTGCCAGCAGCGTAGCCATGGGGGACACCCATAATGAAAAACTGTTTTTT | CASSVAMGDTHNEKLFF
TRBJ1-5 | . | TRBV2 | . | TGTGCCAGCAGTGAACAGAGGGTCAATCAGCCCCAGCATTTT | CASSEQRVNQPQHF
TRBJ1-5 | few | TRBV5-7 | TRBD1 | TGTGCCAGCAGCCCCGAGACCGACAGGGGCGGGGAGCCCCAGCATTTT | CASSPETDRGGEPQHF
TRBJ2-7 | . | TRBV9 | TRBD2 | TGTGCCAGCAGCGTGTCCGGGACTAGCGGTTACGAGCAGTACTTC | CASSVSGTSGYEQYF
TRBJ1-4 | . | TRBV28 | . | TGTGCCAGCAGTTTTCAGGGAAGAGAAAAACTGTTTTTT | CASSFQGREKLFF
TRBJ2-7 | . | TRBV19 | TRBD1 | TGTGCCAGTAGTATTGGGGACAGCGTCAGCTACGAGCAGTACTTC | CASSIGDSVSYEQYF
TRBJ2-2 | . | TRBV19 | . | TGTGCCAGTAGTATCGGGTCGAACACCGGGGAGCTGTTTTTT | CASSIGSNTGELFF
TRBJ2-1 | . | TRBV2 | TRBD2 | TGTGCTGCCCCCGGTAGCGGGAGCTACAATGAGCAGTTCTTC | CAAPGSGSYNEQFF
TRBJ1-1 | . | TRBV7-9 | TRBD1 | TGTGCCAGCAGCTTAGGGCAGGGGGAGATGGGCACTGAAGCTTTCTTT | CASSLGQGEMGTEAFF
TRBJ1-5 | . | TRBV28 | . | TGTGCCAGCAGTTTACTCCAGGCAGGGGACATCAACCCCCAGCATTTT | CASSLLQAGDINPQHF
TRBJ2-5 | . | TRBV6-5 | . | TGTGCCAGCAGTTACAAGACAGAAGAGACCCAGTACTTC | CASSYKTEETQYF
TRBJ1-2 | . | TRBV27 | TRBD1 | TGTGCCAGCAGTTCCCTCCCAGGGGACAGCATTAACTATGGCTACACCTTC | CASSSLPGDSINYGYTF
TRBJ2-3 | once | TRBV2 | TRBD2 | TGTGCCAGCAGTGAAGAAGCGGGAGGGTTGCGTAGCACAGATACGCAGTATTTT | CASSEEAGGLRSTDTQYF
TRBJ2-2 | . | TRBV29-1 | TRBD2 | TGCAGCGTCACTGGGACTAGCGGGATCAATCCGAACACCGGGGAGCTGTTTTTT | CSVTGTSGINPNTGELFF
TRBJ2-7 | . | TRBV27 | . | TGTGCCAGCAGGGCCCTTGGGACAAAACTGTACGAGCAGTACTTC | CASRALGTKLYEQYF
TRBJ1-2 | few | TRBV27 | . | TGTGCCAGCAGTTTCAGGGCTAACTATGGCTACACCTTC | CASSFRANYGYTF
TRBJ1-2 | . | TRBV20-1 | . | TGCAGTGCTACAGGTGGCTACACCTTC | CSATGGYTF
TRBJ1-2 | . | TRBV29-1 | TRBD1 | TGCAGCGTGAAACTTACTGGACAGGGCGGAGGAGGCTACACCTTC | CSVKLTGQGGGGYTF
TRBJ2-3 | . | TRBV5-4 | . | TGTGCCAGCAGCTTGGTCAGGGGGGCAGGCACAGATACGCAGTATTTT | CASSLVRGAGTDTQYF
TRBJ2-5 | once | TRBV2 | . | TGTGCCAGCAGCCCGGGACTCCAGGAGACCCAGTACTTC | CASSPGLQETQYF
TRBJ2-7 | once | TRBV5-1 | TRBD1 | TGCGCCAGCAGCGGTAACAGGGGGGCCTCCTACGAGCAGTACTTC | CASSGNRGASYEQYF
TRBJ1-1 | . | TRBV29-1 | TRBD1 | TGCAGCGTTGGGAAACCGGGACAGCGTGTTGGGGTCACTGAAGCTTTCTTT | CSVGKPGQRVGVTEAFF
TRBJ1-5 | . | TRBV27 | . | TGTGCCAGCACCCCGGCGGGGTATAGCAATCAGCCCCAGCATTTT | CASTPAGYSNQPQHF
TRBJ2-7 | once | TRBV15 | TRBD1 | TGTGCCACCAGCAGGAAATCGACAGGGATGTCCTACGAGCAGTACTTC | CATSRKSTGMSYEQYF
TRBJ1-2 | . | TRBV28 | . | TGTGCCAGCAGACCCCTCGACAGAATATACGGCTACACCTTC | CASRPLDRIYGYTF
TRBJ2-1 | . | TRBV7-8 | TRBD1 | TGTGCCAGCAGCTTAGTATTTAGTGGGACAGGGGGCTTGGATGAGCAGTTCTTC | CASSLVFSGTGGLDEQFF
TRBJ2-7 | . | TRBV6-5 | TRBD1 | TGTGCCAGCAGTTATCACCCGGGACAGCTAGTCTACGAGCAGTACTTC | CASSYHPGQLVYEQYF
TRBJ2-1 | . | TRBV11-3 | . | TGTGCCAGCAGCTTAGGGCAGGGGACAAACTCCTACAATGAGCAGTTCTTC | CASSLGQGTNSYNEQFF
TRBJ2-7 | . | TRBV11-1 | TRBD1 | TGTGCCAGCAGCTTACAGGCCGGGACAGGGGCCGGAGAGCAGTACTTC | CASSLQAGTGAGEQYF
TRBJ1-1 | . | TRBV30 | . | TGTGCCTGGAGTGTAAGGGCGGGGGCTTTAGAAGCTTTCTTT | CAWSVRAGALEAFF